One and the same sample provided the 19 T cell receptor beta chains below, sequenced in a study of blood T cell repertoires in COVID-19. The table came from immunoSEQ multiplex PCR; TCRdb's copy has only in-frame clones and leaves some out. Counted here are 100,000 to 150,000 clones, around 76% occurring once; the ten biggest clones make up over 4.5%. Sequenced material: peripheral blood. The origin of the receptors is a man aged 55-75 years with acute or convalescent COVID-19.

V is TRBV18 and J is TRBJ2-5; no firm D call. Germline CDR1 KGHSH, CDR2 LQKENI. This CDR3 has 12 amino acids. Between the trimmed V and J ends, which lost 6 bases and 2 bases, there was a span of 7 bases. CDR3: CASSTDQETQYF. The CDR3 DNA is TGTGCCAGCTCCACTGATCAAGAGACCCAGTACTTC.

This clone was picked up one time. This rearrangement joins TRBV7-9 to TRBJ2-1; D is perhaps TRBD2 (5 bases). Germline CDR1 reads SEHNR; CDR2 reads FQNEAQ (reference sequence). The V end was cut by 0 bases, the J end by 6 bases, with 9 bases between. The length of the CDR3 is 14 residues. The DNA of the CDR3 is TGTGCCAGCAGCTTAGCGGGAGCCTTCAATGAGCAGTTCTTC. Protein product: CASSLAGAFNEQFF.

A few counts support this clone. The V gene is TRBV3-1 (or the pseudogene TRBV3-2), the J gene TRBJ2-3, with D tentatively TRBD2 (7 bases). CDR3 length: 13 amino acids. With 5 bases removed from V and 6 bases from J, the gap between germline ends came to 12 bases. The germline gives CDR1 LGHDT, CDR2 YNNKEL (reference sequence). This CDR3 is CASSGGAWDTQYF. The CDR3 bases are TGTGCCAGCAGCGGGGGGGCGTGGGATACGCAGTATTTT.

CDR3 DNA sequence: TGCGCCAGCGGCCAGGACAGGGGAAATTATGGCTACACCTTC. Translated, it gives CASGQDRGNYGYTF. This chain connects TRBV5-1 to TRBJ1-2; TRBD1 matches 9 bases. CDR3 length equals 14 residues. Losses at the gene ends were 7 bases for V and 5 bases for J; bases not matched to a gene: 9. CDR1 and CDR2 (germline): SGHRS, YFSETQ.

This chain links TRBV19 with TRBJ1-1, with 11 bases matching TRBD1. The CDR3 contains 15 residues. Germline CDR1 LNHDA, CDR2 SQIVND (reference sequence). Trimming cost V 2 bases and J 4 bases; bases outside gene matches: 3. The DNA of the CDR3 is TGTGCCAGTAGTATACTCGGGACAGGGGGCACTGAAGCTTTCTTT. It encodes CASSILGTGGTEAFF.

The gene calls are TRBV24-1 and TRBJ2-1; perhaps TRBD2 as D (6 bases). This CDR3 spans 15 amino acids. Looked up from germline, CDR1 is KGHDR and CDR2 is SFDVKD. V was pared by 4 bases and J by 6 bases, with 15 bases between. DNA of the CDR3: TGTGCCACCAGTGACGCTGACGGAGCGGGCAATGAGCAGTTCTTC. Amino acids: CATSDADGAGNEQFF.

The chain carries TRBV24-1 and TRBJ1-2; 8 nucleotides line up with TRBD1. The CDR3 consists of 13 residues. Germline CDR1 is KGHDR and CDR2 is SFDVKD. The junction had 8 bases not matched to a gene; V was cut back by 5 bases and J by 10 bases. The CDR3: CATSGQGADFYTF. In nucleotides, the CDR3 is TGTGCCACCAGTGGGCAGGGGGCTGATTTCTACACCTTC.

This chain links TRBV24-1 with TRBJ2-3; 12 nucleotides match TRBD2. Germline lookup yields CDR1 KGHDR and CDR2 SFDVKD. The CDR3 is 16 residues long. V shed 5 bases, J shed 3 bases, and the junction held 5 bases outside the gene matches. CDR3 sequence reads: CATSASGGARTDTQYF. The DNA for the CDR3 is TGTGCCACCAGTGCTAGCGGGGGGGCCAGGACAGATACGCAGTATTTT.

Details on this clone: The same CDR3 is also encoded by other DNA sequences in this sample. The rearrangement uses TRBV6-1 and TRBJ2-3; 8 bases line up with TRBD1. With 3 bases clipped from V and 3 bases from J, the junction kept 2 bases outside the gene matches. The germline V gene encodes CDR1 MNHNS and CDR2 SASEGT. This CDR3 has 14 residues. CDR3 region: CASSDRGRTDTQYF. The CDR3 DNA is TGTGCCAGCAGTGACAGGGGGCGTACAGATACGCAGTATTTT.

This chain joins TRBV12-2 and TRBJ2-1; the table's D gene call, TRBD2, was not cross checked with the DNA. TRBV12-2 represents a pseudogene. The CDR3 is made up of 17 amino acids. The chain's CDR3 is CASRPEALAGDGREQFF. CDR3 coding DNA: TGTGCAAGTCGCCCAGAGGCGCTAGCGGGAGACGGACGAGAGCAGTTCTTC.

The rearrangement uses TRBV20-1 and TRBJ2-1, with D tentatively TRBD2 (5 bases). The CDR3 is made up of 15 amino acids. V was trimmed by 3 bases and J by 5 bases, leaving 17 bases between them. The germline CDR1 and CDR2 sequences are DFQATT and SNEGSKA (reference sequence). The CDR3 loop is CSASRSGLRDNEQFF. As DNA, the CDR3 is TGCAGTGCTAGTAGGTCCGGACTTCGGGACAATGAGCAGTTCTTC.

The count of this clone is one. The V gene is TRBV4-1, the J gene TRBJ1-2; TRBD1 agrees at 11 bases. CDR1 is MGHRA, CDR2 YSYEKL, per germline. The junction had 7 bases not matched to a gene; V was cut back by 0 bases and J by 4 bases. The CDR3 is made up of 17 amino acids. CDR3 in amino acids: CASSQEQDRGPLYGYTF. The CDR3 nucleotides are TGCGCCAGCAGCCAAGAACAGGACAGGGGGCCCCTCTATGGCTACACCTTC.

This clone appeared once. The rearrangement uses TRBV18 and TRBJ2-3, with D possibly TRBD1 on 5 matching bases. This CDR3 comprises 15 residues. Per the germline V gene, CDR1 is KGHSH and CDR2 is LQKENI. Trimming took 3 bases from V and 3 from J, leaving 13 bases between them. The CDR3 DNA follows: TGTGCCAGCTCACCTGCGAGACAGAGAACAGATACGCAGTATTTT. This encodes CASSPARQRTDTQYF.

The chain is built from TRBV5-6 and TRBJ2-5; 7 bases fit TRBD1. Looked up from germline, CDR1 is SGHDT and CDR2 is YYEEEE. The trim removed 0 bases at V and 4 bases at J, leaving 12 bases unmatched. The CDR3 is made up of 17 amino acids. The CDR3 DNA reads as TGTGCCAGCAGCTTGGGTAAGGGGGCAGGTAAAGGAGAGACCCAGTACTTC. Residues: CASSLGKGAGKGETQYF.

This rearrangement joins TRBV11-2 to TRBJ2-7; D is ambiguous. Deletions cut 2 bases from V and 4 bases from J, with 9 bases between. The CDR3 runs to 13 residues. CDR1 and CDR2 (germline): SGHAT, FQNNGV. The CDR3 DNA reads TGTGCCAGCAGCTTATTCCCTGAGTACGAGCAGTACTTC. Amino acids: CASSLFPEYEQYF.

This chain links TRBV7-6 with TRBJ1-2; 7 bases fit TRBD1. CDR1 is SGHVS and CDR2 is FNYEAQ in the germline V gene. With V trimmed by 1 base and J by 8 bases, 19 bases remained unmatched. This CDR3 is 18 amino acids long. CDR3 nucleotides: TGTGCCAGCAGCTTAGAAGGTCTTAGGACAGGCCTCGCGCGGGGCTACACCTTC. Translating gives CASSLEGLRTGLARGYTF.

This clone was seen only once. The chain recombines TRBV27 with TRBJ1-1; D gene ambiguous. V was trimmed by 1 base and J by 2 bases, leaving 5 bases between them. Germline values: CDR1 MNHEY, CDR2 SMNVEV (reference sequence). This CDR3 is 13 amino acids long. DNA for the CDR3: TGTGCCAGCAGTTTATACAGAAACACTGAAGCTTTCTTT. Residues: CASSLYRNTEAFF.

The chain's CDR3 is CASSDVGRKAFF. The DNA of the CDR3 is TGTGCCAGCAGCGACGTGGGGAGAAAAGCTTTCTTT. The V and J genes are TRBV3-1 (or the pseudogene TRBV3-2) and TRBJ1-1; D remains ambiguous. Trimming took off 5 bases at V and 9 bases at J, with 13 bases between the two ends. The CDR3 sequence is 12 residues long. Germline V gives CDR1 LGHDT, CDR2 YNNKEL (reference sequence).

There are a few counts of this clone. V is TRBV12-3 or TRBV12-4 and J is TRBJ1-5, with D hard to call. Trimming took off 6 bases at V and 7 bases at J, with 13 bases between the two ends. CDR3 length equals 13 residues. CDR3 residues: CASRYTTGQPQHF. In nucleotides, the CDR3 is TGTGCCAGCAGATATACCACCGGGCAGCCCCAGCATTTT.